This TCR beta chain was captured by sequencing in a study of T cell responses to AZD1222 COVID-19 vaccine. General study findings and limits: Researchers took repertoire samples only after the peak T cell response had come.

The trim removed 5 bases at V and 8 bases at J, leaving 8 bases unmatched. Germline V gene lookup returns CDR1 SQVTM and CDR2 ANQGSEA. The CDR3 has 12 amino acids. Repertoires were generated with immunoSEQ multiplex PCR, while TCRdb's copy carries only in-frame clones and drops some. The repertoire holds some 120,000 clones, with about nine tenths as singletons. Details on this clone: The antigen is undetermined.

Here the sequenced sample was peripheral blood, taken on day 0 of MenACWY control vaccination. The TCR was taken from an adult in good health. The rearrangement links TRBV29-1 to TRBJ1-1; TRBD1 matches at 7 bases. The DNA of the CDR3 is TGCAGCGTTCGGCAGGGGGATCGCGAAGCTTTCTTT. It specifies CSVRQGDREAFF. Together with reference TRBV29-1 and TRBJ1-1, the CDR3 gives the full variable domain: SAVISQKPSRDICQRGTSLTIQCQVDSQVTMMFWYRQQPGQSLTLIATANQGSEATYESGFVIDKFPISRPNLTFSTLTVSNMSPEDSSIYLCSVRQGDREAFFGQGTRLTVV.